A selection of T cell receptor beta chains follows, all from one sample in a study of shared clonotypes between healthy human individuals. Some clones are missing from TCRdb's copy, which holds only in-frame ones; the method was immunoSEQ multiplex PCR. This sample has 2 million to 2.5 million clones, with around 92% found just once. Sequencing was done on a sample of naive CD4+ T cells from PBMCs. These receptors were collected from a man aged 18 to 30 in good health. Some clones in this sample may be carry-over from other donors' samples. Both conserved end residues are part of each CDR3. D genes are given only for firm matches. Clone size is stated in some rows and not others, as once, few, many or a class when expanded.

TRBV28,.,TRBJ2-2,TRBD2,CASIPQRGYTGELFF,TGTGCCAGCATTCCCCAGCGGGGGTACACCGGGGAGCTGTTTTTT
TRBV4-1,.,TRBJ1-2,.,CASSQDSRQAAYGYTF,TGCGCCAGCAGCCAAGATTCCAGGCAGGCGGCTTATGGCTACACCTTC
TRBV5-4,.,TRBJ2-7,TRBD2,CASSLALTSGRASEQYF,TGTGCCAGCAGCTTGGCCCTGACTAGCGGGAGGGCATCCGAGCAGTACTTC
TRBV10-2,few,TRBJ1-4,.,CATRGFNEKLFF,TGCGCCACCCGGGGGTTCAATGAAAAACTGTTTTTT
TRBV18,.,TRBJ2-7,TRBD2,CASSQTGTSSYEQYF,TGTGCCAGCTCACAAACCGGGACTAGCTCCTACGAGCAGTACTTC
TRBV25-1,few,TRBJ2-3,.,CASSDFRGDAHDTQYF,TGTGCCAGCAGTGATTTCCGCGGCGATGCACACGATACGCAGTATTTT
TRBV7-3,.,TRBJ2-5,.,CASSFFPGAWETQYF,TGTGCCAGCAGCTTCTTTCCGGGGGCTTGGGAGACCCAGTACTTC
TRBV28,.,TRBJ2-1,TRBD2,CASSLLAGEYNEQFF,TGTGCCAGCAGTTTATTAGCGGGGGAATACAATGAGCAGTTCTTC
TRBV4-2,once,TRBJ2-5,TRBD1,CASSQDVVSGTGGVETQYF,TGTGCCAGCAGCCAAGACGTCGTCTCCGGGACAGGGGGCGTAGAGACCCAGTACTTC
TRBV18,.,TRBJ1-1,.,CASSLYRGGTAEAFF,TGTGCCAGCTCACTTTACCGAGGGGGGACCGCTGAAGCTTTCTTT
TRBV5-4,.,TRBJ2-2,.,CASSLTIQKWNTGELFF,TGTGCCAGCAGCTTGACAATCCAGAAGTGGAACACCGGGGAGCTGTTTTTT
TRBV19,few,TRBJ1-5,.,CASSRGNQPQHF,TGTGCCAGTAGTCGGGGTAATCAGCCCCAGCATTTT
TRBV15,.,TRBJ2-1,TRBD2,CATRVTSGRYNEQFF,TGTGCCACCAGAGTGACTAGCGGGAGGTACAATGAGCAGTTCTTC
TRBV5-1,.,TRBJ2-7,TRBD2,CASSLGPGTSGAGSYEQYF,TGCGCCAGCAGCTTGGGCCCCGGGACTAGCGGGGCGGGTTCCTACGAGCAGTACTTC
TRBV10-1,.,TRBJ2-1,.,CASSDAGWTYNEQFF,TGCGCCAGCAGTGATGCGGGATGGACCTACAATGAGCAGTTCTTC
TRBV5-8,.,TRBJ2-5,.,CASSGWGHYQETQYF,TGTGCCAGCAGCGGATGGGGACACTACCAAGAGACCCAGTACTTC
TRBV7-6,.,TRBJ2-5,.,CASSLTQETQYF,TGTGCCAGCAGCTTAACCCAAGAGACCCAGTACTTC
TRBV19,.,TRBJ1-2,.,CASSSSWGVYGYTF,TGTGCCAGTAGTTCCTCCTGGGGAGTCTATGGCTACACCTTC
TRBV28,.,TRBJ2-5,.,CASSFPQETQYF,TGTGCCAGCAGTTTCCCCCAAGAGACCCAGTACTTC
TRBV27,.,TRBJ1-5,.,CASSIDRNQPQHF,TGTGCCAGCAGTATCGACAGGAATCAGCCCCAGCATTTT
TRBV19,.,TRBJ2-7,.,CASSIGTAGVQYF,TGTGCCAGTAGTATAGGGACAGCGGGCGTGCAGTACTTC
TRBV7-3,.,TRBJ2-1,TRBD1,CASSQPPGTGSHEQFF,TGTGCCAGCAGCCAGCCACCGGGGACAGGGTCACATGAGCAGTTCTTC